Sequencing of this T cell receptor beta chain was carried out in a study of blood T cell repertoires in COVID-19. Repertoires were generated with immunoSEQ multiplex PCR, while TCRdb's copy carries only in-frame clones and drops some. This table has more than 200,000 clones, 87% appearing once. With regard to this clone: This may be a read error, as it is one base from a much larger clone.

With V trimmed by 8 bases and J by 7 bases, 3 bases remained unmatched. The CDR3 runs to 11 residues. CDR1 is MNHNY and CDR2 is SVGAGI in the germline V gene (reference sequence). The origin of this receptor is a woman aged 25-40 years with acute COVID-19. The chain employs TRBV6-6 and TRBJ1-2; 8 positions match TRBD1. Sample: PBMCs or T cells enriched from blood (not recorded which). DNA of the CDR3: TGTGCCAGCGGGACAGGCTTTGGCTACACCTTC. Amino acid sequence: CASGTGFGYTF.